This TCR beta chain was sequenced for a study of blood T cell repertoires in COVID-19. The wider study: Samples representing acute and convalescent COVID-19 were sourced from the United States, Italy and Spain.

Assay used: immunoSEQ multiplex PCR; TCRdb lists only in-frame clones, some missing. This table holds 370,000 or so clones, 70% to 85% found once. The germline CDR1 and CDR2 sequences are GTSNPN and SVGIG (reference sequence). After removal of 4 bases from V and 6 bases from J, the junction contained 7 bases not matched to a gene. This CDR3 has 14 residues. This TCR derives from a human donor with acute or convalescent COVID-19. The donor label of this sample is uncertain. The V call is TRBV30, the J call TRBJ1-5, with TRBD1 matching over 9 bases. Sample: peripheral blood. The CDR3 region has the DNA TGTGCCTGGAATATGGACAGGGGAAGTCAGCCCCAGCATTTT. The encoded protein is CAWNMDRGSQPQHF. The full variable domain, in which reference TRBV30 and TRBJ1-5 provide the parts outside the CDR3, is SQTIHQWPATLVQPVGSPLSLECTVEGTSNPNLYWYRQAAGRGLQLLFYSVGIGQISSEVPQNLSASRPQDRQFILSSKKLLLSDSGFYLCAWNMDRGSQPQHFGDGTRLSIL.